This T cell receptor (beta chain) was identified during a study of human T cells and chemical hapten exposure. Overall study context: Slight differences in pooled library volume were the main source of varying TCR yields across samples.

Study-level points and caveats: Sensitizing to DPC left TCRs with a frequency above 1 in 1000 unaltered.

Single cDNA molecules in the library carried unique molecular identifiers attached during preparation. TCRdb passed the 5' RACE reads through MiXCR, listing each CDR3 protein once. Found here are some 150,000 distinct CDR3 sequences, roughly 4% of them singletons; the top ten hold 1.3% to 1.5%. On this clonotype: Its antigen is unknown.

The CDR3 has 14 residues. The germline V and J ends were trimmed by 10 bases and 8 bases, with 21 bases remaining between them. Looked up from germline, CDR1 is LNHDA and CDR2 is SQIVND (reference sequence). It was unfractionated whole blood from which total RNA was extracted. V is TRBV19 and J is TRBJ2-1; no definite D call. The sequence was collected from a female donor in good health. CDR3 protein: CATSNRRLGYEQFF. DNA for the CDR3: TGTGCCACCTCCAATCGTCGGCTCGGCTATGAGCAGTTCTTC.